This T cell receptor beta chain is from a study of control samples from healthy donors and cancer patients. Germline V gene data show CDR1 as MNHEY and CDR2 as SVGAGI. V trimming: 6 bases; J trimming: 0 bases; junction bases outside the gene matches: 7. This CDR3 has 15 amino acids. Assay used: immunoSEQ multiplex PCR; TCRdb lists only in-frame clones, some missing. The repertoire includes 110,000 to 150,000 clones, 92% of them detected once, and roughly 10% sits in the top ten. This chain joins TRBV6-5 and TRBJ2-7; 8 bases match TRBD1. The specimen was blood. This clonotype originated in a man younger than 45 in good health. This CDR3 reads CASSQQGDSSYEQYF. CDR3 DNA sequence: TGTGCCAGCAGCCAACAGGGGGACTCCTCCTACGAGCAGTACTTC.